The 17 T cell receptor beta chains below were found in one sample sequenced in a study of T cell clones after liver transplantation. Sequenced by immunoSEQ multiplex PCR; TCRdb stores in-frame clones only, minus some. The sample has just over 60,000 clones, roughly two thirds seen once. The starting material was CD4+ T cells from blood, obtained before liver transplant. These receptors all come from a human donor who received a liver transplant.

The chain uses TRBV6-1 and TRBJ1-1, with D possibly being TRBD1 (5 bases). Germline CDR1 and CDR2: MNHNS and SASEGT. Trimming cost V 2 bases and J 0 bases, with 25 bases left between them. The CDR3 length is 20 residues. CDR3 sequence (DNA): TGTGCCAGCAGTGAACAAGACAGCATTAAGCGTAGGTTGTTGAACACTGAAGCTTTCTTT. It yields the protein CASSEQDSIKRRLLNTEAFF.

This chain links TRBV30 with TRBJ1-2, with D possibly being TRBD1 (6 bases). V shed 2 bases and J shed 4 bases, with 14 bases lying between them. The CDR3 has 14 amino acids. The germline V gene has CDR1 GTSNPN and CDR2 SVGIG (reference sequence). The DNA for the CDR3 is TGTGCCTGGAGTCGTAAACAGGGTAGCTATGGCTACACCTTC. Its protein product is CAWSRKQGSYGYTF.

The chain couples TRBV14 to TRBJ2-2; the D is unclear. Germline CDR1 SGHDN, CDR2 FVKESK. The V end lost 0 bases, the J end lost 6 bases, and 8 bases lay between the germline ends. The CDR3 has 14 residues. Here the CDR3 reads CASSQDRVSGELFF. DNA for the CDR3: TGTGCCAGCAGCCAAGATCGCGTATCCGGGGAGCTGTTTTTT.

V and J are TRBV5-1 and TRBJ1-1; tentatively, D is TRBD1 (6 bases). The germline V gene has CDR1 SGHRS and CDR2 YFSETQ. Trimming took off 0 bases at V and 4 bases at J, with 10 bases between the two ends. This CDR3 region has 14 residues. The chain's CDR3 is CASSLGGQVTEAFF. Written as DNA, the CDR3 is TGCGCCAGCAGCTTGGGGGGGCAGGTCACTGAAGCTTTCTTT.

This clone has only a few counts. The J gene is TRBJ2-2, the V gene TRBV28, with 7 nucleotides matching TRBD2. CDR1 and CDR2 from the germline V gene are MDHEN and SYDVKM. J gave up 0 bases and V 7 bases, and 2 bases lay outside the gene matches. The CDR3 covers 14 residues. The CDR3, as DNA: TGTGCCAGCATGGCGGGGGCGAACACCGGGGAGCTGTTTTTT. The encoded protein is CASMAGANTGELFF.

The rearrangement joins TRBV7-6 to TRBJ1-4, with 9 positions matching TRBD1. Looked up from germline, CDR1 is SGHVS and CDR2 is FNYEAQ. The CDR3 covers 16 residues. Germline trimming cut 0 bases from V and 5 bases from J; bases unmatched to any gene: 4. CDR3 region: CASSLAATGGNEKLFF. CDR3 in DNA: TGTGCCAGCAGCTTAGCAGCTACAGGGGGCAATGAAAAACTGTTTTTT.

The genes are TRBV6-4 and TRBJ2-2; TRBD2 matches 7 bases. CDR3 length equals 15 residues. Looked up from germline, CDR1 is MRHNA and CDR2 is SNTAGT. V lost 8 bases, J lost 4 bases, and 10 bases stayed unmatched. CDR3 sequence reads: CASSRDYTTTGELFF. The CDR3 bases are TGTGCCAGCTCCCGGGACTACACTACCACCGGGGAGCTGTTTTTT.

The rearrangement joins TRBV7-9 to TRBJ1-1; possible D gene TRBD1, 5 bases. The V gene's germline CDR1 is SEHNR and CDR2 FQNEAQ (reference sequence). With 4 bases removed from V and 0 bases from J, the gap between germline ends came to 15 bases. The CDR3 extends over 16 amino acids. Here the CDR3 DNA reads TGTGCCAGCAGCTCGGACGGGGGAGGGATGAACACTGAAGCTTTCTTT. Translating gives CASSSDGGGMNTEAFF.

This clone appeared once. V and J are TRBV27 and TRBJ1-3; D is unclear. The CDR3 runs to 14 residues. Germline values: CDR1 MNHEY, CDR2 SMNVEV (reference sequence). The germline V and J ends were trimmed by 5 bases and 2 bases, with 10 bases remaining between them. The CDR3 here is CASSRVPPGNTIYF. CDR3 sequence (DNA): TGTGCCAGCAGTCGGGTGCCACCTGGAAACACCATATATTTT.

The chain links TRBV30 to TRBJ2-2, with 9 bases identical to TRBD1. The CDR3 is made up of 14 amino acids. Germline V gene sequence: CDR1 GTSNPN, CDR2 SVGIG (reference sequence). The ends lost 2 bases at V and 3 bases at J; junction bases unmatched: 1. The CDR3 bases are TGTGCCTGGAGTAGGGACAGGGACACCGGGGAGCTGTTTTTT. Encoded protein: CAWSRDRDTGELFF.

J is TRBJ2-3 and V is TRBV4-1; possible D gene TRBD2, 5 bases. The CDR3 has 16 amino acids. The germline gives CDR1 MGHRA, CDR2 YSYEKL. With 0 bases removed from V and 2 bases from J, the gap between germline ends came to 12 bases. The CDR3 DNA reads as TGCGCCAGCAGCCAAGACCAAGCGGTCTACACAGATACGCAGTATTTT. This sequence encodes CASSQDQAVYTDTQYF.

The chain employs TRBV29-1 and TRBJ1-2; 7 bases align to TRBD1. Losses at the gene ends were 4 bases for V and 2 bases for J; bases not matched to a gene: 7. Germline V lookup: CDR1 SQVTM, CDR2 ANQGSEA. CDR3 length: 14 amino acids. CDR3 residues: CSVGVQGDNYGYTF. CDR3 bases: TGCAGCGTTGGGGTTCAGGGGGACAACTATGGCTACACCTTC.

This clone has ten or more counts. This sequence joins TRBV28 and TRBJ1-5, with TRBD1 matching 10 bases. The CDR3 has 16 residues. Germline loops: CDR1 MDHEN, CDR2 SYDVKM. The V and J ends lost 1 base and 7 bases, in that order; junction bases with no gene match: 7. The CDR3 region is CASSLLGQGSLQPQHF. CDR3 DNA: TGTGCCAGCAGTTTATTGGGACAGGGGTCTCTCCAGCCCCAGCATTTT.

The chain employs TRBV5-6 and TRBJ2-5; D is ambiguous. Germline CDR1 is SGHDT and CDR2 is YYEEEE. The length of the CDR3 is 11 residues. V shed 3 bases and J shed 5 bases, with 5 bases lying between them. CDR3 in amino acids: CASSYSETQYF. As DNA, the CDR3 is TGTGCCAGCAGCTATTCGGAGACCCAGTACTTC. The full variable domain, completed using reference TRBV5-6 and TRBJ2-5, is DAGVTQSPTHLIKTRGQQVTLRCSPKSGHDTVSWYQQALGQGPQFIFQYYEEEERQRGNFPDRFSGHQFPNYSSELNVNALLLGDSALYLCASSYSETQYFGPGTRLLVL.

Only one count was recorded for this clone. This chain connects TRBV18 to TRBJ1-5; D is ambiguous. The V gene's germline CDR1 is KGHSH and CDR2 LQKENI. V was clipped by 3 bases and J by 0 bases, with 9 bases between them. This CDR3 is 15 amino acids long. The CDR3 bases are TGTGCCAGCTCACCTGAGGGTAATAGCAATCAGCCCCAGCATTTT. It translates to CASSPEGNSNQPQHF. Complete variable domain (other parts from reference TRBV18 and TRBJ1-5): NAGVMQNPRHLVRRRGQEARLRCSPMKGHSHVYWYRQLPEEGLKFMVYLQKENIIDESGMPKERFSAEFPKEGPSILRIQQVVRGDSAAYFCASSPEGNSNQPQHFGDGTRLSIL.

The chain employs TRBV28 and TRBJ1-2; maybe TRBD1 (6 bases). The germline V gene has CDR1 MDHEN and CDR2 SYDVKM. CDR3 length: 14 amino acids. V lost 7 bases, J lost 4 bases, and 16 bases lay in between. CDR3 protein: CASTDRGGGYGYTF. CDR3 bases: TGTGCCAGCACCGACCGAGGGGGTGGCTATGGCTACACCTTC.

This chain connects TRBV6-5 to TRBJ1-3; 7 bases fit TRBD1. The CDR3 is 14 residues long. CDR1 is MNHEY, CDR2 SVGAGI, per germline. V trimming: 6 bases; J trimming: 2 bases; junction bases outside the gene matches: 4. CDR3 residues: CASRPTGPGNTIYF. As DNA, the CDR3 is TGTGCCAGCAGACCGACAGGGCCTGGAAACACCATATATTTT.